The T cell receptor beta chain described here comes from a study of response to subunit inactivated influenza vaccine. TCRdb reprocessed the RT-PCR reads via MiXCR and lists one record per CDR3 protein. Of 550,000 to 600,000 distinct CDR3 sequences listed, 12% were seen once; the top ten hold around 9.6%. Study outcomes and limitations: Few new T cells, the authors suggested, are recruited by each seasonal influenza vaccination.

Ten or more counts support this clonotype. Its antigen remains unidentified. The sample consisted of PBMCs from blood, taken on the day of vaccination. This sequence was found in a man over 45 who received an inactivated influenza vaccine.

CDR3 sequence: CASSQDQTQETQYF. CDR3 coding DNA: TGTGCCAGCAGCCAGGACCAGACTCAAGAGACCCAGTACTTC. The chain recombines TRBV7-7 with TRBJ2-5; D is undetermined. The CDR3 is 14 residues long. Deletions cut 5 bases from V and 2 bases from J, with 12 bases between. Looked up from germline, CDR1 is SSHAT and CDR2 is FNYEAQ (reference sequence).